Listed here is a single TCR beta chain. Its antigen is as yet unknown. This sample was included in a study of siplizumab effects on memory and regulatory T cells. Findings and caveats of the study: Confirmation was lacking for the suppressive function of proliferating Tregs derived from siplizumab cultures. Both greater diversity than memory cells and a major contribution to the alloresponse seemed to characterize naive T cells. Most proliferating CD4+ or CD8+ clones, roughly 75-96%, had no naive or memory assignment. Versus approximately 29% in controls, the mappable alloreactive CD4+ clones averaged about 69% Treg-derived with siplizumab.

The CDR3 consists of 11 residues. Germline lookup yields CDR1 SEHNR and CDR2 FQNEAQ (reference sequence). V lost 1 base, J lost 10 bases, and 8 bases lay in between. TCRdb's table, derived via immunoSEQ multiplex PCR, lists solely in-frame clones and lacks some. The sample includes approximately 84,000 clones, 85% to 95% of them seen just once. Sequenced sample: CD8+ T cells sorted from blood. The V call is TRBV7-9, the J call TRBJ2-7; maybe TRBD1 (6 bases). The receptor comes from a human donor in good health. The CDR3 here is CASSLGTDQYF. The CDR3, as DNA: TGTGCCAGCAGCTTAGGGACAGACCAGTACTTC.